Listed here is a single T cell receptor (beta chain). Its antigen is unidentified. This CDR3 comprises 16 residues. Germline CDR1 is MNHEY and CDR2 is SMNVEV (reference sequence). Trimming pared 3 bases from V and 0 bases from J, leaving 12 bases between. The sample comes from a study of T cell responses to AZD1222 COVID-19 vaccine. The assay was immunoSEQ multiplex PCR, and TCRdb's table has in-frame clones only and misses some. This sample has 120,000 or so clones; around 84% occur once, and the top ten carry about 28%. The study, taken as a whole, reports: It was only after the peak T cell response that any repertoires were sampled. Among vaccine-associated CD4 TCRs, coverage spanned spike, with dominance at 160-218 and 743-854.

This TCR was sampled from an adult who received the AZD1222 COVID-19 vaccine. Specimen: peripheral blood, collected 28 days after the second AZD1222 dose. The chain joins TRBV27 to TRBJ1-3, with D hard to call. The chain's CDR3 is CASSFLPLDSGNTIYF. CDR3 nucleotides: TGTGCCAGCAGTTTTCTCCCTCTCGACTCTGGAAACACCATATATTTT.